The TCR beta chain described here comes from a study of blood T cells in healthy people across ages. General study findings and limits: Donor CMV infection status was unknown, possibly confounding age-related changes in expanded clonotypes.

Every donor contributed roughly 11 milliliters of peripheral blood by blood draw. To note about this clonotype: Its antigen is not known.

Then a second PCR, running roughly 7 to 12 cycles, was carried out with a sample-barcoded 5' primer and a J-beta primer mix. With 12 random nucleotides, a template-switch adaptor tagged each individual cDNA molecule. TCRdb re-called the 5' RACE reads with MiXCR, one entry per CDR3 protein. The data contain roughly 1.4 million distinct CDR3 sequences, around 55% of them singletons. Germline V CDR1 and CDR2: LGHNA, YSLEER. The CDR3 spans 15 residues. The germline V and J ends were trimmed by 1 base and 3 bases, with 13 bases remaining between them. The sequenced material came from blood. The source is a man aged 18 to 30 in good health. The V call is TRBV4-3, the J call TRBJ2-7; D assignment may be TRBD1 or TRBD2 (5 bases each). The CDR3: CASSQVTGANYEQYF. CDR3 coding DNA: TGCGCCAGCAGCCAAGTCACCGGGGCCAACTACGAGCAGTACTTC.